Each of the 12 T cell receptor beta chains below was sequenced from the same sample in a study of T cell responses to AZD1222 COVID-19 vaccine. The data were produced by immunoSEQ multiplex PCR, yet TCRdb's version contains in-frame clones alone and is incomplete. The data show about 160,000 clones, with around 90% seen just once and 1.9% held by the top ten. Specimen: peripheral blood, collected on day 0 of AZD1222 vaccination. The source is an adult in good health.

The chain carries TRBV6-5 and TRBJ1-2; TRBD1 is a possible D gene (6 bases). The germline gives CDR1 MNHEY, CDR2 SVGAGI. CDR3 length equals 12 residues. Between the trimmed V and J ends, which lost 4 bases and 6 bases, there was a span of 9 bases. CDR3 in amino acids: CASSLEGDGYTF. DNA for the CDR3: TGTGCCAGCAGTTTGGAGGGGGATGGCTACACCTTC.

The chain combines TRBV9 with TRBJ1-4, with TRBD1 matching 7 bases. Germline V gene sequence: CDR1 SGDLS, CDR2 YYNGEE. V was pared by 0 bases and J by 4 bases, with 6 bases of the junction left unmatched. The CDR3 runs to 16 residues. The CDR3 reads CASSVGDSAYNEKLFF. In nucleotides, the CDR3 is TGTGCCAGCAGCGTAGGGGACAGTGCTTATAATGAAAAACTGTTTTTT. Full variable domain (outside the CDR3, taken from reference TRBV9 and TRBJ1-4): DSGVTQTPKHLITATGQRVTLRCSPRSGDLSVYWYQQSLDQGLQFLIQYYNGEERAKGNILERFSAQQFPDLHSELNLSSLELGDSALYFCASSVGDSAYNEKLFFGSGTQLSVL.

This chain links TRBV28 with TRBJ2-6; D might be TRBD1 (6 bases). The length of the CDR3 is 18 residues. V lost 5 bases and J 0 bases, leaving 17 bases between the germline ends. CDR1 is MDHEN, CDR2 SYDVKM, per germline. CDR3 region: CASSLGETGFSGANVLTF. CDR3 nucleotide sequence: TGTGCCAGCAGTCTAGGGGAAACAGGGTTCTCTGGGGCCAACGTCCTGACTTTC.

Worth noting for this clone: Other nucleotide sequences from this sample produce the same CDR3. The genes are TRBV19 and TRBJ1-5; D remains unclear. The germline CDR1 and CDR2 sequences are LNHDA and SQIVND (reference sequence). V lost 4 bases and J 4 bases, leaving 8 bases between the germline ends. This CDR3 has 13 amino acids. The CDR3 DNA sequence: TGTGCCAGTAGTACGGTGGTTAATCAGCCCCAGCATTTT. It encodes CASSTVVNQPQHF. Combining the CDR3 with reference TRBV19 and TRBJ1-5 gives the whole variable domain DGGITQSPKYLFRKEGQNVTLSCEQNLNHDAMYWYRQDPGQGLRLIYYSQIVNDFQKGDIAEGYSVSREKKESFPLTVTSAQKNPTAFYLCASSTVVNQPQHFGDGTRLSIL.

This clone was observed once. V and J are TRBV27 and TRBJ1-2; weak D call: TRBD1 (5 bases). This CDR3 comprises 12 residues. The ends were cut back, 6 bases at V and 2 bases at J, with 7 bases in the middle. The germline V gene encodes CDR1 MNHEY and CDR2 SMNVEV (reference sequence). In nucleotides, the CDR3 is TGTGCCAGCAGAGGGGTAAACTATGGCTACACCTTC. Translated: CASRGVNYGYTF.

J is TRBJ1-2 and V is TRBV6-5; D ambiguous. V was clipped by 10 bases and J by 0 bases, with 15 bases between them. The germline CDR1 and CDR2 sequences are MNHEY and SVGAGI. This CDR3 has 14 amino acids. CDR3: CATRPVSANYGYTF. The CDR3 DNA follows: TGTGCCACCCGGCCAGTCTCAGCTAACTATGGCTACACCTTC.

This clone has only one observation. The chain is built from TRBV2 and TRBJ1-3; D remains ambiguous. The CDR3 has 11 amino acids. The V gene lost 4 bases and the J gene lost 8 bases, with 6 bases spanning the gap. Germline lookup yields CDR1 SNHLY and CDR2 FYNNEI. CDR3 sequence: CASSVVDTIYF. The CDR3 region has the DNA TGTGCCAGCAGTGTTGTGGACACCATATATTTT.

CDR3 amino acids: CAWTGNRSPLHF. CDR3 coding DNA: TGTGCCTGGACCGGTAACCGTTCACCCCTCCACTTT. V gene TRBV30 combines with J gene TRBJ1-6; no definite D call. The germline V gene has CDR1 GTSNPN and CDR2 SVGIG (reference sequence). The CDR3 is made up of 12 amino acids. V was cut by 4 bases and J by 9 bases, with 10 bases left in between.

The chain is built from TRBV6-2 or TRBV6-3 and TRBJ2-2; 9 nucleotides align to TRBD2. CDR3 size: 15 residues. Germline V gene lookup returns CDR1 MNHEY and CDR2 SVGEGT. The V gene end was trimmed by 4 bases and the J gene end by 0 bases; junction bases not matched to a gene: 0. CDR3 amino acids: CASSWTSANTGELFF. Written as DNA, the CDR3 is TGTGCCAGCAGTTGGACTAGCGCGAACACCGGGGAGCTGTTTTTT.

CDR3 amino acids: CASSQETGGGQPQHF. CDR3 nucleotide sequence: TGCGCCAGCAGCCAAGAGACAGGGGGCGGGCAGCCCCAGCATTTT. The V and J genes are TRBV4-3 and TRBJ1-5; 10 bases fit TRBD1. Per germline, CDR1 LGHNA and CDR2 YSLEER. The ends lost 0 bases at V and 7 bases at J; junction bases unmatched: 3. The CDR3 runs 15 residues.

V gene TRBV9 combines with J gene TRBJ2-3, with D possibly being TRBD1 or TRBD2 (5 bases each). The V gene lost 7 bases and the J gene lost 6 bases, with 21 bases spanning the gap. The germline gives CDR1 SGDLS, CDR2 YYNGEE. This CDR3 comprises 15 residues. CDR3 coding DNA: TGTGCCAGCGGCGGACACCCTCTAGCCCAGGATACGCAGTATTTT. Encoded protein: CASGGHPLAQDTQYF.

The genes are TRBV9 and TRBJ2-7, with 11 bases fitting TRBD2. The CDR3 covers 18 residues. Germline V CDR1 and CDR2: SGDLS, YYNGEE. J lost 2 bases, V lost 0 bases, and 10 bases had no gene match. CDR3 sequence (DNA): TGTGCCAGCAGCGTAGCTACTAGCGGGGGATCTCTGCCCTACGAGCAGTACTTC. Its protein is CASSVATSGGSLPYEQYF.